These 4 T cell receptor beta chains were sequenced from one sample in a study of CD8 T cells in ankylosing spondylitis. MiXCR, applied by TCRdb to the 5' RACE reads, yields one record per CDR3 protein. There are roughly 180,000 distinct CDR3 sequences in the sample; around 13% occur only once, and approximately 10% lies in the top ten. The material sequenced was blood, either unsorted or a sorted T cell fraction (not recorded which). All receptors come from a female donor with ankylosing spondylitis or in good health (not recorded which).

This clonotype was counted many times. The chain combines TRBV14 with TRBJ2-1, with a tentative D call TRBD2 (6 bases). The V end was cut by 1 base, the J end by 0 bases, with 10 bases between. The CDR3 is 16 amino acids. Germline V CDR1 and CDR2: SGHDN, FVKESK. The CDR3 loop is CASSQAIADSYNEQFF. CDR3 DNA sequence: TGTGCCAGCAGCCAAGCCATAGCGGACTCCTACAATGAGCAGTTCTTC. The variable domain in full, with the rest retrieved from reference TRBV14 and TRBJ2-1, is EAGVTQFPSHSVIEKGQTVTLRCDPISGHDNLYWYRRVMGKEIKFLLHFVKESKQDESGMPNNRFLAERTGGTYSTLKVQPAELEDSGVYFCASSQAIADSYNEQFFGPGTRLTVL.

This clonotype was seen ten or more times. This sequence joins TRBV11-2 and TRBJ2-4; D is possibly TRBD1 or TRBD2 (7 bases each). Per germline, CDR1 SGHAT and CDR2 FQNNGV. The V end lost 7 bases, the J end lost 4 bases, and 17 bases lay between the germline ends. This CDR3 region has 15 residues. The CDR3: CASTTTGEGKNIQYF. The CDR3 region has the DNA TGTGCCAGCACCACTACAGGGGAGGGGAAAAACATTCAGTACTTC.

The chain is built from TRBV7-6 and TRBJ2-7; 7 bases match TRBD1. The CDR3 totals 16 residues. Losses at the gene ends were 2 bases for V and 9 bases for J; bases not matched to a gene: 16. Germline V CDR1 and CDR2: SGHVS, FNYEAQ. CDR3 in DNA: TGTGCCAGCAGCTTATCAGAGGGTACAGGGGCGATACGGCAGTACTTC. It specifies CASSLSEGTGAIRQYF.

This clonotype was detected ten times or more. V usage is TRBV29-1 and J usage is TRBJ2-3, with D hard to call. Trimming took 7 bases from V and 2 from J, leaving 13 bases between them. CDR1 is SQVTM and CDR2 is ANQGSEA in the germline V gene. The CDR3 sequence is 13 residues long. CDR3 DNA sequence: TGCAGCGCCGAGCCTGCCTTCACAGATACGCAGTATTTT. Its protein product is CSAEPAFTDTQYF.